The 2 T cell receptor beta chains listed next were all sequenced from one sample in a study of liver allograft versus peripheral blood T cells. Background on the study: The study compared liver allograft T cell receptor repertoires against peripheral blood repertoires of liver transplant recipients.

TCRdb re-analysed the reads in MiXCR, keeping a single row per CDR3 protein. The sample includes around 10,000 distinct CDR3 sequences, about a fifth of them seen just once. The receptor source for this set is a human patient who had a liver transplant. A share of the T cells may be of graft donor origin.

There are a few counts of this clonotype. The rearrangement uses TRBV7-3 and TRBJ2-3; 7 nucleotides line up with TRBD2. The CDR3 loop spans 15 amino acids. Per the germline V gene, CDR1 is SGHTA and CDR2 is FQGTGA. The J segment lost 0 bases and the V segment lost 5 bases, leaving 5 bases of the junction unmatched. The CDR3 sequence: CASSARGVSTDTQYF. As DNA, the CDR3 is TGTGCCAGCAGCGCACGGGGGGTTAGCACAGATACGCAGTATTTT. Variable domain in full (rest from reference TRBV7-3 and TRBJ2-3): GAGVSQTPSNKVTEKGKYVELRCDPISGHTALYWYRQSLGQGPEFLIYFQGTGAADDSGLPNDRFFAVRPEGSVSTLKIQRTERGDSAVYLCASSARGVSTDTQYFGPGTRLTVL.

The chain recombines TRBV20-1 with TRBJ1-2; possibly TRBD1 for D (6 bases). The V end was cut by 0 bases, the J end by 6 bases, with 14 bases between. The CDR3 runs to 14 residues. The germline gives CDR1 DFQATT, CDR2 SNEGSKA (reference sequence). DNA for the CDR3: TGCAGTGCTAGAGACGCTGGTCAGGGGAATGGCTACACCTTC. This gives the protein CSARDAGQGNGYTF.